This paragraph covers one TCR beta chain sequence. Antigen specificity is unknown. Trimming removed 4 bases from V and 10 bases from J, with 15 bases in between. The CDR3 contains 14 residues. The V gene's germline CDR1 is SGHRS and CDR2 YFSETQ. The PCR made use of 60 Vbeta and 13 Jbeta primers. Assay used: immunoSEQ multiplex PCR; TCRdb lists only in-frame clones, some missing. This sample's table has around 150,000 clones. The sample comes from a study of cytomegalovirus exposure and HLA in healthy donors. Study-level background: One earlier analysis, a look at about 179 million T cells, found fewer than 140 million unique TCR beta sequences.

General study points: TCR beta chain V- and J-gene trimming was linked, in a later analysis, to a missense variant in DCLRE1C. An analysis that came later showed most CMV-associated TCR beta chains appearing HLA-restricted. The study found most TCR sequences rare, yet found some public TCRs in many donors.

The chain has TRBV5-1 and TRBJ1-6; D is possibly TRBD1 (5 bases). This clonotype originated in a man between 40 and 49 years old in good health and CMV-seronegative. Sequenced sample: PBMCs. This CDR3 reads CASSATVSRSPLHF. The CDR3 DNA reads as TGCGCCAGCAGCGCGACAGTATCCCGGTCACCCCTCCACTTT.